This TCR beta chain was sequenced for a study of blood T cell repertoires in COVID-19. The repertoire was sequenced with immunoSEQ multiplex PCR; TCRdb's copy has only in-frame clones and lacks some. The sample consists of 260,000 or so clones, approximately 84% of them appearing once. V gave up 4 bases and J gave up 4 bases; unmatched junction bases: 3. This CDR3 comprises 15 residues. Germline V gene lookup returns CDR1 LGHDT and CDR2 YNNKEL (reference sequence). This receptor was taken from a man aged 18 to 35 who had recovered from COVID-19. V usage is TRBV3-1 (or the pseudogene TRBV3-2) and J usage is TRBJ1-4, with 10 positions matching TRBD1. Sequenced sample: PBMCs or T cells enriched from blood (not recorded which). The CDR3 bases are TGTGCCAGCAGCCCTTGGACAGGGGGTAATGAAAAACTGTTTTTT. Translating it yields CASSPWTGGNEKLFF.